The source of this T cell receptor (beta chain) is a study of blood T cell repertoires in COVID-19. Study summary: COVID-19 samples, acute and convalescent, were from the United States, Italy and Spain. The cDNA or gDNA used as material had been derived from T cells, B-cell-depleted T cells, or PBMCs.

Authors' methods: Estimation of nucleated cell counts relied on the amplification of reference gene primers. Clones were sequenced by immunoSEQ multiplex PCR, and TCRdb holds only the in-frame ones, with some missing. That table furnishes V, J and clone size, whereas the DNA furnished D and trimming. The sample has approximately 280,000 clones; around 89% are singletons. The source is a man aged 35-49 years with acute or convalescent COVID-19. What was sequenced was peripheral blood.

In DNA form, the CDR3 reads TGCGCCAGCAGCCGTCCTAGCGCGACAGATACGCAGTATTTT. This translates into CASSRPSATDTQYF. The chain uses TRBV5-1 and TRBJ2-3; tentative D call: TRBD2 (6 bases). The germline CDR1 and CDR2 sequences are SGHRS and YFSETQ. The CDR3 extends over 14 amino acids. V shed 4 bases and J shed 3 bases, with 12 bases lying between them.